One sample yielded the 27 T cell receptor beta chains listed below, sequenced in a study of blood T cell repertoires in COVID-19 (dated by TCRdb to 2018 to 2021). The library was produced with the immunoSEQ multiplex PCR assay. This immuneACCESS table, as held by TCRdb, lists in-frame sequences with V and J called but not all clones. Of the missing ones, under half trace to an unresolved V gene in checked studies; the others have no known cause. This sample holds about 220,000 clones; 80% were observed only once. Of the sample, 7% to 8.5% is held by the ten largest clones. The sample was peripheral blood. The receptors originated from a woman in her sixties or seventies with acute or convalescent COVID-19.

The V and J genes are TRBV27 and TRBJ2-7, with a tentative D call TRBD1 (6 bases). V was shortened by 2 bases and J by 2 bases, with 10 bases between the two germline ends. From germline, CDR1 is MNHEY and CDR2 SMNVEV (reference sequence). This CDR3 has 14 residues. DNA of the CDR3: TGTGCCAGCAGTTTAAGGCAGGGGACCTACGAGCAGTACTTC. It codes for CASSLRQGTYEQYF.

J is TRBJ2-1 and V is TRBV18, with 9 nucleotides matching TRBD2. CDR3 length equals 15 residues. J gave up 7 bases and V 3 bases, and 7 bases lay outside the gene matches. Germline V gives CDR1 KGHSH, CDR2 LQKENI. CDR3 DNA: TGTGCCAGCTCACCGGATAGCGGGGGCGGAAATGAGCAGTTCTTC. Translation gives CASSPDSGGGNEQFF.

This chain links TRBV6-1 with TRBJ2-3; D gene ambiguous. This CDR3 is 11 amino acids long. Per the germline V gene, CDR1 is MNHNS and CDR2 is SASEGT. V lost 4 bases and J lost 7, with 6 bases in between. CDR3 sequence: CASSAANTQYF. The CDR3 coding sequence is TGTGCCAGCAGTGCAGCCAATACGCAGTATTTT.

This rearrangement joins TRBV5-1 to TRBJ1-2, with D perhaps matching TRBD1 (6 bases). V lost 0 bases and J lost 8, with 11 bases in between. The germline gives CDR1 SGHRS, CDR2 YFSETQ. The CDR3 sequence is 13 residues long. The DNA for the CDR3 is TGCGCCAGCAGCTTGGTGTCAGGGGAAGGCTACACCTTC. Protein sequence: CASSLVSGEGYTF.

The CDR3 sequence: CASSLGLPGPYEQYF. CDR3 in DNA: TGTGCCAGCAGCTTAGGGCTTCCGGGTCCCTACGAGCAGTACTTC. The chain has TRBV7-9 and TRBJ2-7; D ambiguous. The CDR3 runs 15 residues. The V end lost 1 base, the J end lost 2 bases, and 12 bases lay between the germline ends. CDR1 is SEHNR, CDR2 FQNEAQ, per germline (reference sequence).

The rearrangement links TRBV2 to TRBJ1-4; D is perhaps TRBD1 (5 bases). The CDR3 covers 16 residues. The germline V gene encodes CDR1 SNHLY and CDR2 FYNNEI. Deletions cut 1 base from V and 7 bases from J, with 16 bases between. CDR3 nucleotides: TGTGCCAGCAGTGAAGTGCAGGGAGGCCGCGGTGAAAAACTGTTTTTT. Encoded protein: CASSEVQGGRGEKLFF. Filled out from reference TRBV2 and TRBJ1-4, the complete variable domain reads EPEVTQTPSHQVTQMGQEVILRCVPISNHLYFYWYRQILGQKVEFLVSFYNNEISEKSEIFDDQFSVERPDGSNFTLKIRSTKLEDSAMYFCASSEVQGGRGEKLFFGSGTQLSVL.

J is TRBJ2-2 and V is TRBV10-2, with 9 bases fitting TRBD2. Per germline, CDR1 WSHSY and CDR2 SAAADI. V was clipped by 8 bases and J by 0 bases; unmatched bases: 4. The CDR3 extends over 15 amino acids. CDR3 loop: CASGSGGSNTGELFF. The DNA for the CDR3 is TGCGCCAGCGGGAGCGGGGGGTCGAACACCGGGGAGCTGTTTTTT.

The genes are TRBV6-2 or TRBV6-3 and TRBJ1-5; 8 bases align to TRBD1. The CDR3 has 17 residues. Per the germline V gene, CDR1 is MNHEY and CDR2 is SVGEGT. V was clipped by 5 bases and J by 3 bases; unmatched bases: 12. The CDR3 region is CASSPLGTGSFNQPQHF. The DNA for the CDR3 is TGTGCCAGCAGTCCGCTAGGGACAGGAAGTTTCAATCAGCCCCAGCATTTT.

The CDR3 sequence: CATSELGRRERETQYF. The DNA for the CDR3 is TGTGCCACCAGTGAGCTCGGACGGAGGGAGCGGGAGACCCAGTACTTC. The V gene is TRBV24-1, the J gene TRBJ2-5, with a tentative D call TRBD2 (6 bases). The germline V and J ends were trimmed by 4 bases and 5 bases, with 19 bases remaining between them. This CDR3 comprises 16 residues. Germline CDR1 reads KGHDR; CDR2 reads SFDVKD.

The CDR3 protein is CASSSDTGPFSPGYTF. DNA for the CDR3: TGCGCCAGCAGCTCGGATACAGGGCCCTTCAGCCCTGGCTACACCTTC. This chain connects TRBV5-1 to TRBJ1-2, with D perhaps TRBD1 (6 bases). V lost 3 bases and J lost 7, with 22 bases in between. The CDR3 totals 16 residues. Germline V gene data show CDR1 as SGHRS and CDR2 as YFSETQ.

This clone turned up a few times. The genes are TRBV7-8 and TRBJ2-5, with D possibly matching TRBD1 (5 bases). The CDR3 runs to 16 residues. Trimming took 2 bases from V and 4 from J, leaving 17 bases between them. Per the germline V gene, CDR1 is SGHVS and CDR2 is FQNEAQ. The CDR3 sequence is CASSLKRQYLGETQYF. In DNA, the CDR3 is TGTGCCAGCAGCTTAAAAAGACAGTATCTCGGAGAGACCCAGTACTTC.

CDR3 protein: CASSEREGRGNTEAFF. CDR3 DNA sequence: TGCGCCAGCAGTGAGCGGGAGGGAAGGGGGAACACTGAAGCTTTCTTT. This chain links TRBV10-2 with TRBJ1-1, with D possibly being TRBD1 (5 bases). The CDR3 spans 16 residues. The ends were cut back, 2 bases at V and 1 base at J, with 14 bases in the middle. Germline assignment: CDR1 WSHSY and CDR2 SAAADI.

A note on this clone: The sample has other DNA sequences that encode this CDR3 too. The V and J genes are TRBV2 and TRBJ2-7; D remains unclear. Germline values: CDR1 SNHLY, CDR2 FYNNEI. The CDR3 has 11 amino acids. The V end lost 3 bases, the J end lost 4 bases, and 4 bases lay between the germline ends. In DNA form, the CDR3 reads TGTGCCAGCAGTGATAGATACGAGCAGTACTTC. As protein: CASSDRYEQYF.

This rearrangement joins TRBV3-1 (or the pseudogene TRBV3-2) to TRBJ2-5; perhaps TRBD2 as D (5 bases). Germline V gene lookup returns CDR1 LGHDT and CDR2 YNNKEL (reference sequence). The CDR3 totals 16 residues. Trimming left V 4 bases short and J 4 bases short, with 19 bases between. CDR3 protein: CASSLSPPPRGETQYF. The CDR3 DNA reads TGTGCCAGCAGCCTAAGCCCCCCCCCTCGGGGAGAGACCCAGTACTTC.

The rearrangement uses TRBV4-1 and TRBJ2-5, with D possibly matching TRBD2 (5 bases). Looked up from germline, CDR1 is MGHRA and CDR2 is YSYEKL. V lost 1 base, J lost 1 base, and 10 bases lay in between. This CDR3 is 15 amino acids long. CDR3 sequence (DNA): TGCGCCAGCAGCCAAGGAGACCGGGGCCAAGAGACCCAGTACTTC. Translated: CASSQGDRGQETQYF.

This CDR3 reads CAIGLAGGETQYF. CDR3 nucleotides: TGTGCCATCGGGTTAGCGGGGGGAGAGACCCAGTACTTC. The rearrangement uses TRBV10-3 and TRBJ2-5, with 10 bases identical to TRBD2. J gave up 4 bases and V 8 bases, and 4 bases lay outside the gene matches. Germline V gene lookup returns CDR1 ENHRY and CDR2 SYGVKD. CDR3 length: 13 residues.

In its sample, this clone was seen a few times. The rearrangement links TRBV6-5 to TRBJ1-6; D unresolved. This CDR3 region has 13 residues. CDR1 and CDR2 (germline): MNHEY, SVGAGI. Deletions cut 6 bases from V and 6 bases from J, with 9 bases between. CDR3 DNA: TGTGCCAGCAGGCTAGAACTTAATTCACCCCTCCACTTT. This encodes CASRLELNSPLHF.

This clone appeared a single time. The V call is TRBV20-1, the J call TRBJ2-3, with 13 nucleotides matching TRBD2. The V segment lost 3 bases and the J segment 4 bases; nucleotides outside the gene matches: 7. There are 16 residues in the CDR3. Germline assignment: CDR1 DFQATT and CDR2 SNEGSKA (reference sequence). CDR3 amino acids: CSASPTSGGAPDTQYF. The CDR3 DNA sequence: TGCAGTGCTAGTCCCACTAGCGGGGGGGCACCAGATACGCAGTATTTT.

This clone was recorded a few times. In the same sample, other DNA sequences code for this CDR3. This chain joins TRBV24-1 and TRBJ2-3; 14 positions agree with TRBD2. Germline values: CDR1 KGHDR, CDR2 SFDVKD. The CDR3 runs 18 residues. Trimming removed 2 bases from V and 4 bases from J; junction bases left unmatched: 7. For the CDR3, the DNA is TGTGCCACCAGTGATTCCAGACTAGCGGGGGGGCCGGCAGATACGCAGTATTTT. It encodes CATSDSRLAGGPADTQYF.

This clone has just one count. The rearrangement uses TRBV7-2 and TRBJ1-5, with 7 bases fitting TRBD1. V gave up 8 bases and J gave up 5 bases; unmatched junction bases: 6. The CDR3 covers 13 residues. CDR1 SGHTA and CDR2 FQGNSA come from the germline V gene. As DNA, the CDR3 is TGTGCCAGCGCAAGGGGGCTCGATCAGCCCCAGCATTTT. Residues: CASARGLDQPQHF. Supplemented by reference TRBV7-2 and TRBJ1-5, the full variable domain reads GAGVSQSPSNKVTEKGKDVELRCDPISGHTALYWYRQSLGQGLEFLIYFQGNSAPDKSGLPSDRFSAERTGGSVSTLTIQRTQQEDSAVYLCASARGLDQPQHFGDGTRLSIL.

V and J are TRBV14 and TRBJ1-1, with 7 bases identical to TRBD1. CDR1 and CDR2 (germline): SGHDN, FVKESK. The CDR3 consists of 13 residues. V was clipped by 4 bases and J by 5 bases; unmatched bases: 4. The CDR3 region has the DNA TGTGCCAGCAGCCGTTCCAGGGGGACTGAAGCTTTCTTT. This codes for CASSRSRGTEAFF.

This clone appeared once. The rearrangement links TRBV3-1 (or the pseudogene TRBV3-2) to TRBJ2-5; 8 nucleotides match TRBD1. J was trimmed by 4 bases and V by 5 bases; bases with no gene match: 12. CDR1 is LGHDT and CDR2 is YNNKEL in the germline V gene (reference sequence). CDR3 length: 16 amino acids. CDR3: CASSTRIQGAGETQYF. CDR3 DNA sequence: TGTGCCAGCAGCACCAGAATTCAGGGGGCAGGAGAGACCCAGTACTTC.

The chain is built from TRBV5-1 and TRBJ1-1; 9 nucleotides line up with TRBD1. J was trimmed by 5 bases and V by 4 bases; bases with no gene match: 9. This CDR3 region has 15 residues. Germline values: CDR1 SGHRS, CDR2 YFSETQ. Written as DNA, the CDR3 is TGCGCCAGCAGCCGTGGGGGACAGGGTCATACTGAAGCTTTCTTT. It translates to CASSRGGQGHTEAFF.

The chain combines TRBV18 with TRBJ2-5, with D possibly being TRBD2 (6 bases). The CDR3 extends over 15 amino acids. Trimming cost V 3 bases and J 4 bases, with 15 bases left between them. Germline V lookup: CDR1 KGHSH, CDR2 LQKENI. The CDR3 sequence: CASSPQEGSGETQYF. Here the CDR3 DNA reads TGTGCCAGCTCACCCCAGGAGGGGTCGGGAGAGACCCAGTACTTC.

The sample holds a few counts of this clone. The rearrangement links TRBV5-1 to TRBJ1-2; D not resolved. CDR1 SGHRS and CDR2 YFSETQ come from the germline V gene. Deletions cut 2 bases from V and 4 bases from J, with 9 bases between. This CDR3 has 13 amino acids. DNA for the CDR3: TGCGCCAGCAGCTTTGAAGAGTCCTATGGCTACACCTTC. It translates to CASSFEESYGYTF.

The chain employs TRBV29-1 and TRBJ1-2; a weak D match, TRBD1 (5 bases). This CDR3 contains 13 residues. Germline V gene data show CDR1 as SQVTM and CDR2 as ANQGSEA. In DNA, the CDR3 is TGCTGCCGTTGTGGGGGGAGGGCTGATGGCTACACCTTC. Translation gives CCRCGGRADGYTF.

This rearrangement joins TRBV6-5 to TRBJ1-5; 10 nucleotides line up with TRBD1. V trimming: 8 bases; J trimming: 6 bases; junction bases outside the gene matches: 10. Looked up from germline, CDR1 is MNHEY and CDR2 is SVGAGI. The CDR3 has 15 residues. The CDR3, as DNA: TGTGCCAGCCTGCCGGACAGGGGGTATAGTCAGCCCCAGCATTTT. Translated, it gives CASLPDRGYSQPQHF.